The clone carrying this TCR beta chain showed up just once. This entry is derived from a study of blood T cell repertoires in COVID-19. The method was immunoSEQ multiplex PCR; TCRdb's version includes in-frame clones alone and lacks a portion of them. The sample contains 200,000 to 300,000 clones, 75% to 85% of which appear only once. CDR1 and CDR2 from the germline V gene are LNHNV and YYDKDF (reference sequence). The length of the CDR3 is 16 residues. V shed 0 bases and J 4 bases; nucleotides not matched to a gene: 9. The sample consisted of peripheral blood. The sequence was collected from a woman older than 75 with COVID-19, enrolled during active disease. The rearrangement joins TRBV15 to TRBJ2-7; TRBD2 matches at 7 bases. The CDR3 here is CATSRDRASGPYEQYF. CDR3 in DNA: TGTGCCACCAGCAGAGATAGGGCTAGCGGACCTTACGAGCAGTACTTC.